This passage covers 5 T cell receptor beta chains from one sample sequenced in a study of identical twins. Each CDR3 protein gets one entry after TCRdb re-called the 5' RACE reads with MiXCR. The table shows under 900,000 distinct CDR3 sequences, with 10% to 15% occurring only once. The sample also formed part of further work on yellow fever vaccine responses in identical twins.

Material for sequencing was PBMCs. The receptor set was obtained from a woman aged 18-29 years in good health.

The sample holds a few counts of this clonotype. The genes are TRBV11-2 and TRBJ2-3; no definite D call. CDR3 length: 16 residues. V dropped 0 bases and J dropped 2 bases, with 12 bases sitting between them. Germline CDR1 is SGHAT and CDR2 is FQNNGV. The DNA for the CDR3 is TGTGCCAGCAGCTTAGATTTTTATATATACACAGATACGCAGTATTTT. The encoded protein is CASSLDFYIYTDTQYF.

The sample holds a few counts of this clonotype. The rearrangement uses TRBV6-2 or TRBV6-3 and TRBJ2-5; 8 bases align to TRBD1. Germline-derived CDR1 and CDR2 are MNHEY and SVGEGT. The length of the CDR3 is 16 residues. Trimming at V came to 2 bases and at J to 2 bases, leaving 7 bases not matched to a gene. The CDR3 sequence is CASSYPQDRVQETQYF. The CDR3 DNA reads TGTGCCAGCAGTTACCCCCAGGACAGGGTTCAAGAGACCCAGTACTTC.

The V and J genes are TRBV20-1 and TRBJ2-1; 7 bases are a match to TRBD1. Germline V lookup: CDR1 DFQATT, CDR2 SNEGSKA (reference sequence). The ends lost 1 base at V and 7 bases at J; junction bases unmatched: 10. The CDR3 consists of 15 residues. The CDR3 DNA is TGCAGTGCTAGAGTATGGCAGGGGGATGGGAATGAGCAGTTCTTC. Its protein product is CSARVWQGDGNEQFF.

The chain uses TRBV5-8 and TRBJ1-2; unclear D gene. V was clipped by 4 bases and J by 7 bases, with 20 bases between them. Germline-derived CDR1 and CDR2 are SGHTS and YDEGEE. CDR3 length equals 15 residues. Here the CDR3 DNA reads TGTGCCAGCAGCAACTCTGCCGGGATTCTAAGTGGCTACACCTTC. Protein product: CASSNSAGILSGYTF.

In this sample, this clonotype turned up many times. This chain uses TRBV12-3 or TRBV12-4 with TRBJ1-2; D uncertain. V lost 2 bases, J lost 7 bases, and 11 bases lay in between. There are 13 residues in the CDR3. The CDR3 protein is CASSLWREGGYTF. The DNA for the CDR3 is TGTGCCAGCAGTTTATGGAGGGAGGGTGGCTACACCTTC.